This T cell receptor beta chain was captured in a study of shared T cell receptors in the human thymus. The assay was immunoSEQ multiplex PCR, and TCRdb's table has in-frame clones only and misses some. The sample yields roughly 710,000 clones, 80% to 90% seen once. Germline V gene sequence: CDR1 SGHDT, CDR2 YYEEEE. V trimming: 5 bases; J trimming: 1 base; junction bases outside the gene matches: 4. The CDR3 is 15 amino acids. The same sample was also studied in work on human thymus T cells. This second study says: Related research described thymic repertoires that were highly overlapping among unrelated individuals.

The TCR was taken from a girl less than two years old with a congenital heart defect. The chain carries TRBV5-6 and TRBJ2-2; 8 bases align to TRBD1. Sequences were obtained from thymocytes. The CDR3 here is CASSSGQVNTGELFF. The CDR3 nucleotides read TGTGCCAGCAGTTCGGGACAGGTGAACACCGGGGAGCTGTTTTTT.